The text below deals with one T cell receptor beta chain. The antigen this receptor binds is unknown. Base qualities are not recorded, but no much larger clone differs from it by a single base. This sample is drawn from a study of sequential checkpoint blockade in melanoma (dated by TCRdb to the late 2010s). Regarding the complete study: Patients were assigned by 1:1 randomization to either first-line nivolumab followed by ipilimumab (arm A) or ipilimumab followed by nivolumab (arm B). Both trial sequences were followed by maintenance nivolumab.

The sample's treatment or condition, from its label and the paper: randomized to nivolumab then ipilimumab (arm A) or the reverse (arm B). None of the trial patients had been given prior DNA-damaging chemotherapy. A FACS Aria II flow cytometer was used to sort live CD3+CD8+ cells that were negative for CD19 and CD56 from thawed PBMCs. CheckMate 064, a randomized, open-label phase II trial of sequential checkpoint blockade, was the source of the samples, all of which came from patients with melanoma. Leukapheresis was used to collect peripheral blood mononuclear cells, which were then purified with Ficoll-Paque and frozen in human serum with roughly 10% DMSO. Immediately after sorting, the purity of the sorted blood CD3+CD8+ cells was confirmed to be >95%, and DNA was then extracted. TCRbeta CDR3 regions were immunosequenced from genomic DNA with the immunoSEQ Assay. Before high-throughput sequencing, the genomic DNA was amplified using bias-controlled multiplex PCR. The paper's processing steps were these. To quantify the absolute abundance of each unique TCRbeta CDR3 region, the sequences were collapsed and filtered. Clonality, defined as 1 minus Pielou's evenness, was calculated using productive rearrangements only. A previously published method was used to identify clones whose frequencies were significantly greater in on-treatment samples than in baseline samples. TCRdb stores this immuneACCESS table with in-frame sequences only. Part of the clones is absent; in the studies checked, under half of the shortfall reflects unresolved V genes, and no reason is known for the rest. For V, J and clone size, that table is used; D and trimming come from the DNA. A total of 18,000 or so clones appear in this sample, 55% to 80% of them only once. Approximately 20% of the sample is held by the ten biggest clonotypes.

General study outcomes and caveats: Validation of the response-prediction model combining TCR metrics and mutation burden is needed in larger, independent patient cohorts.

In the germline V gene (reference sequence), CDR1 corresponds to SEHNR and CDR2 to FQNEAQ. The CDR3 contains 15 residues, cysteine and phenylalanine counted. The kept DNA is CDR3 alone, 45 bases in frame from the first base. Germline trimming amounts to 5 bases on V and 4 bases on J, with 7 as the count of junction bases outside the gene matches. Rearrangement joined TRBV7-9 to TRBJ1-3; TRBD1 lines up with 8 middle nucleotides. The sequencing used CD8+ T cells sorted from blood (inferred from file names), collected from a patient given nivolumab and ipilimumab in sequence. This clonotype was sampled from a human donor with melanoma. The base sequence is TGTGCCAGCAGCCCGCAGGACAGGGCAGGAAACACCATATATTTT. Its protein is CASSPQDRAGNTIYF.